In its sample, the clone carrying this T cell receptor (beta chain) was seen many times. Antigen unknown. The sample comes from a study of T-cell memory formation after mild COVID-19. TCRdb independently ran MiXCR on the 5' RACE reads; one entry per CDR3 protein. The data contain tens of thousands of distinct CDR3 sequences, 7% to 8% of them singletons. CDR3 length: 14 residues. The V end was cut by 4 bases, the J end by 1 base, with 10 bases between. Germline-derived CDR1 and CDR2 are SEHNR and FQNEAQ (reference sequence). Notes on the study in general: A second wave expanding day 15 to 37 was CD4+-biased; contracting clones were balanced.

Sequencing was done on a sample of PBMCs or a T cell subset sorted from them (not recorded which). The chain carries TRBV7-9 and TRBJ1-1; D remains unclear. The sequence derives from a man aged 18 to 30 who had mild COVID-19 (a few samples of this study predate the infection). Cell type and time point are not known. CDR3 coding DNA: TGTGCCAGCAGCTCTGGAGGGTGGAACACTGAAGCTTTCTTT. Its translation is CASSSGGWNTEAFF.